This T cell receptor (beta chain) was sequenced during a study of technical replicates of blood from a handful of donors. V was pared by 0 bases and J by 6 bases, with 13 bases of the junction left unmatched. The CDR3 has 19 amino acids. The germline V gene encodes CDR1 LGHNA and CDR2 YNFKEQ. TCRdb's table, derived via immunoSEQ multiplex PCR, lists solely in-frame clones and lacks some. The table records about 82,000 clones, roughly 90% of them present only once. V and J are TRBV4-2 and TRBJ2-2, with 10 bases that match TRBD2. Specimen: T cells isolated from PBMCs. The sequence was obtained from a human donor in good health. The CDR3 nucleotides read TGTGCCAGCAGCCAAGATCCTCAACGGGGAGCGGGGGGGCCCGGGGAGCTGTTTTTT. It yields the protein CASSQDPQRGAGGPGELFF.